This is a list of T cell receptor beta chains from one sample in a study of T cell responses to AZD1222 COVID-19 vaccine. Measured with immunoSEQ multiplex PCR; TCRdb has only the in-frame clones, and not every one. The repertoire consists of about 150,000 clones, with 88% occurring once and the leading ten covering less than 3.5%. Material: peripheral blood, obtained on day 0 of AZD1222 vaccination. These receptors were taken from an adult in good health. Both conserved end residues are part of each CDR3. Not every row has a clone size; where given, it reads once, few, many or a size class.

clone_size,j_call,v_call,cdr3_aa
.,TRBJ1-1,TRBV7-2,CASRSAPNTEAFF
.,TRBJ1-5,TRBV7-2,CASSALLSNQPQHF
once,TRBJ1-3,TRBV3-1/TRBV3-2,CASSQVGGVSGNTIYF
.,TRBJ2-2,TRBV5-5,CASSFLQGGPGELFF
once,TRBJ1-1,TRBV11-2,CASSSTRGDTEAFF
.,TRBJ1-5,TRBV4-3,CASSQDGNQPQHF
once,TRBJ2-1,TRBV7-3,CASSLGSYNEQFF
.,TRBJ2-2,TRBV7-9,CASSLLTGTAGGELFF
.,TRBJ2-7,TRBV6-5,CASSYDGGAYEQYF
.,TRBJ1-3,TRBV3-1/TRBV3-2,CASSPLRTGGVGNTIYF
.,TRBJ2-7,TRBV19,CASSIERSSTGASSEQYF
.,TRBJ2-1,TRBV6-4,CASSDGGAMMSSYNEQFF
.,TRBJ1-5,TRBV5-4,CASSRDNQPQHF
.,TRBJ2-2,TRBV19,CASGSLPNTGELFF
.,TRBJ2-5,TRBV5-6,CASSLGLAGGPLETQYF
.,TRBJ1-2,TRBV12-5,CASGLDRGHDYGYTF
.,TRBJ1-1,TRBV6-2/TRBV6-3,CASSWIRGTEAFF
.,TRBJ1-3,TRBV18,CASSPSTGAKGNTIYF
.,TRBJ2-7,TRBV2,CASSGLVTGSEQYF
.,TRBJ2-5,TRBV2,CASSARGETQYF
.,TRBJ1-2,TRBV4-1,CASSHNIRGEPGYTF
.,TRBJ2-7,TRBV18,CASSPKGQGEQYF
once,TRBJ2-5,TRBV9,CASSPAPGSGETQYF
.,TRBJ1-4,TRBV7-8,CAISLEFWQGANEKLFF
.,TRBJ2-6,TRBV5-6,CASSLSRVYPGANVLTF
few,TRBJ2-2,TRBV18,CASSPPRAAGELFF
.,TRBJ2-5,TRBV20-1,CSAPDTLEYF
once,TRBJ2-7,TRBV7-2,CASSLPGTGHNEQYF
.,TRBJ1-1,TRBV5-5,CASSETGIGTEAFF
.,TRBJ2-1,TRBV7-2,CASSSRVGTTSYNEQFF
once,TRBJ2-3,TRBV11-3,CASSPTEADTQYF
.,TRBJ2-7,TRBV11-2,CASSLTPSVLHEQYF
.,TRBJ1-2,TRBV10-3,CAISGGETGSYGYTF
.,TRBJ1-5,TRBV6-5,CASRRTGHNQPQHF
.,TRBJ1-2,TRBV10-3,CAISERQPEGGYTF
.,TRBJ2-7,TRBV9,CASSARLDGSYEQYF
.,TRBJ2-2,TRBV2,CASSEGLVGELFF
.,TRBJ1-6,TRBV19,CASSVSGGGSPLHF
.,TRBJ1-2,TRBV28,CASSLGGYGYTF
.,TRBJ2-7,TRBV5-1,CASSRGTSGGLSYEQYF
.,TRBJ2-3,TRBV29-1,CSGGGSFSTDTQYF
.,TRBJ1-2,TRBV10-3,CAIRSGTGEDYGYTF
.,TRBJ1-5,TRBV6-2/TRBV6-3,CASSRQGANNQPQHF
.,TRBJ2-7,TRBV14,CASSQVPAYEQYF
.,TRBJ1-5,TRBV4-3,CASSQDSGPMKPQHF
.,TRBJ2-1,TRBV9,CASSVSPSTDEQFF
once,TRBJ1-2,TRBV6-5,CAIRTGILNGYTF
.,TRBJ1-1,TRBV12-3/TRBV12-4,CASSTGFIAFF
once,TRBJ1-1,TRBV7-6,CATTPRTENTEAFF
.,TRBJ2-3,TRBV25-1,CASSELMGRGRPDTQYF
.,TRBJ2-3,TRBV5-6,CASSLAQGSDTQYF
.,TRBJ1-4,TRBV6-1,CASSEEGARKLFF
.,TRBJ1-2,TRBV3-1/TRBV3-2,CASSQSTGWGQNYGYTF
.,TRBJ2-7,TRBV5-1,CASSLAAGSTYEQYF
.,TRBJ2-7,TRBV7-9,CASSLEDRGYEQYF